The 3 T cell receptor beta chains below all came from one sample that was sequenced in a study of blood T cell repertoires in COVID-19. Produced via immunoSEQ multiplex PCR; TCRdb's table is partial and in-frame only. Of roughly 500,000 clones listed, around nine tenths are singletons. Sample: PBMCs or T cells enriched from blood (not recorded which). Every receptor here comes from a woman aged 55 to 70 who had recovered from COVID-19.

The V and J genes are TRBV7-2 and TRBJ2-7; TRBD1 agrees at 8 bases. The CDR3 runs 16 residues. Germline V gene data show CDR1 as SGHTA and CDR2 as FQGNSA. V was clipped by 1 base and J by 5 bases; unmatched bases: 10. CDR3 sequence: CASSLGGRGRGDEQYV. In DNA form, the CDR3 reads TGTGCCAGCAGCTTAGGTGGCAGGGGGCGCGGTGACGAGCAGTACGTC.

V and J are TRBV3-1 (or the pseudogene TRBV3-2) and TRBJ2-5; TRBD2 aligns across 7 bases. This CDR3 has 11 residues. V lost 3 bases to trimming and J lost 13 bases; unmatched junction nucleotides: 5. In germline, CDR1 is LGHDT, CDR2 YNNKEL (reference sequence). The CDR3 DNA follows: TGTGCCAGCAGCCAGGCGGGGGAGAGGTACTTC. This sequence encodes CASSQAGERYF.

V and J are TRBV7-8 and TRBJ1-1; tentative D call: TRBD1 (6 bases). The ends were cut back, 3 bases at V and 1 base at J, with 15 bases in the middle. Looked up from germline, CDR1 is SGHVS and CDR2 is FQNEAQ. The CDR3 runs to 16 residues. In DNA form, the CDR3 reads TGTGCCAGCAGCTTGGCACAGGGTGGGCGGAACACTGAAGCTTTCTTT. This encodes CASSLAQGGRNTEAFF.